This T cell receptor beta chain was recorded in a study of blood T cell repertoires in COVID-19. On the study more broadly: Some COVID-19 samples were acute and others convalescent; all came from the United States, Italy and Spain. Nucleic acid was either cDNA or gDNA, and it came from T cells, B-cell-depleted T cells, or PBMCs.

Per the germline V gene, CDR1 is SNHLY and CDR2 is FYNNEI. This CDR3 is 15 amino acids long. Trimming took 7 bases from V and 1 from J, leaving 16 bases between them. Per the study methods: Scientists estimated how many nucleated cells there were by amplifying reference gene primers. The method was immunoSEQ multiplex PCR; TCRdb's version includes in-frame clones alone and lacks a portion of them. Clonal size and the V and J genes are those of that table, whereas D and trimming came from the DNA. Of 240,000 or so clones in the sample, around 87% were seen once. The specimen was peripheral blood. This receptor was identified in a woman between 25 and 40 years old who had recovered from COVID-19. This rearrangement joins TRBV2 to TRBJ2-5, with a weak D call TRBD2 (7 bases). CDR3: CASTRTRGAQETQYF. The CDR3 nucleotides are TGTGCCAGCACCAGGACTAGGGGGGCCCAAGAGACCCAGTACTTC.